The rows below give T cell receptor beta chains drawn from one sample of a study of shared clonotypes between healthy human individuals. Here immunoSEQ multiplex PCR was the method, and the copy in TCRdb shows in-frame clones only, minus some. The data show 2 million to 2.5 million clones, more than 80% seen once. Sequencing was done on a sample of naive CD4+ T cells from PBMCs. The source of these receptors is a man between 18 and 35 years old in good health. Some clones in this sample may be carry-over from other donors' samples. Both conserved end residues are part of each CDR3. D genes are given only for firm matches. Clone size is shown for a subset of rows, as once, few, many or a class of expanded clone.

>TRBJ2-3|TRBV5-7|.|TRBD2
CASSFLLAGPGRTDTQYF
TGTGCCAGCAGCTTTCTCCTAGCGGGACCCGGGCGCACAGATACGCAGTATTTT
>TRBJ2-7|TRBV6-5|.|TRBD1
CASRRLGQVGYEQYF
TGTGCCAGCAGACGCTTAGGACAGGTAGGGTACGAGCAGTACTTC
>TRBJ2-1|TRBV5-1|.|TRBD2
CASSMRRASGNNEQFF
TGCGCCAGCAGCATGAGGCGAGCTAGCGGTAACAATGAGCAGTTCTTC
>TRBJ2-7|TRBV5-1|.|TRBD2
CASSLPYQAGPSYEQYF
TGCGCCAGCAGCTTGCCCTACCAAGCGGGGCCCTCCTACGAGCAGTACTTC
>TRBJ1-5|TRBV5-5|.|.
CASSLRGDTGNQPQHF
TGTGCCAGCAGCTTGCGGGGGGATACGGGCAATCAGCCCCAGCATTTT
>TRBJ2-5|TRBV11-2|.|.
CASSLGQADRDF
TGTGCCAGCAGCTTAGGACAGGCGGACAGAGACTTC
>TRBJ1-1|TRBV27|.|TRBD1
CASRRTGGPNTEAFF
TGTGCCAGCAGAAGGACAGGGGGTCCGAACACTGAAGCTTTCTTT
>TRBJ1-5|TRBV6-1|.|.
CATRAGTDRPQHF
TGTGCCACCCGTGCCGGGACCGACCGGCCCCAGCATTTT
>TRBJ1-1|TRBV5-1|.|.
CASSSRQDLEAFF
TGCGCCAGCAGCTCGCGACAGGACCTTGAAGCTTTCTTT
>TRBJ1-2|TRBV6-5|.|.
CASKRNEGANYGYTF
TGTGCCAGCAAGAGAAACGAAGGCGCTAACTATGGCTACACCTTC
>TRBJ1-1|TRBV5-1|.|.
CASSRGGSLNTEAFF
TGCGCCAGCAGCCGGGGGGGCAGCCTGAACACTGAAGCTTTCTTT
>TRBJ2-6|TRBV25-1|.|.
CASSDVRRSGANVLTF
TGTGCCAGCAGTGACGTCCGGCGCTCTGGGGCCAACGTCCTGACTTTC
>TRBJ2-7|TRBV18|.|.
CASSPLSFYEQYF
TGTGCCAGCTCACCTCTTAGCTTCTACGAGCAGTACTTC
>TRBJ2-1|TRBV4-1|once|TRBD2
CASSQETAGGPVRQFF
TGCGCCAGCAGCCAAGAGACGGCGGGAGGGCCGGTACGGCAGTTCTTC
>TRBJ2-5|TRBV28|.|TRBD1
CASSLGSTGAGTQYF
TGTGCCAGCAGTTTGGGGTCCACAGGGGCGGGGACCCAGTACTTC
>TRBJ2-1|TRBV20-1|.|.
CSSTPYNEQFF
TGCAGTTCGACTCCGTACAATGAGCAGTTCTTC
>TRBJ1-4|TRBV28|.|.
CASSTQQGANEKLFF
TGTGCCAGCAGTACCCAACAGGGCGCTAATGAAAAACTGTTTTTT
>TRBJ2-5|TRBV18|.|TRBD1
CASSPTGSAETQYF
TGTGCCAGCTCACCGACAGGGTCGGCGGAGACCCAGTACTTC
>TRBJ1-4|TRBV10-1|.|.
CAPEPPPPEREGLEATNEKLFF
TGCGCTCCTGAACCCCCTCCCCCCGAGAGAGAGGGGCTAGAGGCTACTAATGAAAAACTGTTTTTT
>TRBJ1-2|TRBV28|.|TRBD1
CASRTGGDYGYTF
TGTGCCAGCAGAACAGGGGGCGACTATGGCTACACCTTC
>TRBJ2-5|TRBV4-1|.|TRBD2
CASSQASGGRAGGGQETQYF
TGCGCCAGCAGCCAGGCATCCGGCGGGAGGGCGGGAGGAGGGCAAGAGACCCAGTACTTC
>TRBJ1-4|TRBV30|.|TRBD1
CACTGTGHEKLFF
TGTGCCTGTACCGGGACAGGGCATGAAAAACTGTTTTTT
>TRBJ2-3|TRBV29-1|.|.
CSLRRGPSTDTQYF
TGCAGCTTACGCAGGGGCCCGAGCACAGATACGCAGTATTTT